Listed here are 14 T cell receptor beta chains from one sample, sequenced in a study of T cell responses to AZD1222 COVID-19 vaccine. Some clones are missing from TCRdb's copy, which holds only in-frame ones; the method was immunoSEQ multiplex PCR. The table shows about 70,000 clones, with about 83% occurring only once. Sequenced material: peripheral blood, taken on day 0 of AZD1222 vaccination. The source is an adult in good health.

The rearrangement uses TRBV5-4 and TRBJ1-4; D unresolved. Trimming shortened V by 5 bases and J by 8 bases, and 16 bases separated the two germline ends. The CDR3 loop spans 14 amino acids. Germline CDR1 is SGHNT and CDR2 is YYREEE (reference sequence). In DNA, the CDR3 is TGTGCCAGCAGGAGGGCCCCTGGAGAAGAAAAACTGTTTTTT. This sequence encodes CASRRAPGEEKLFF.

The V and J genes are TRBV3-1 (or the pseudogene TRBV3-2) and TRBJ2-5; 10 bases line up with TRBD2. The CDR3 covers 17 residues. Losses at the gene ends were 4 bases for V and 7 bases for J; bases not matched to a gene: 15. Per the germline V gene, CDR1 is LGHDT and CDR2 is YNNKEL (reference sequence). The CDR3 sequence is CASSLRDLTSGHGTQYF. CDR3 sequence (DNA): TGTGCCAGCAGCCTGCGGGATTTGACTAGCGGGCACGGGACCCAGTACTTC.

This clone has only one observation. The chain employs TRBV6-5 and TRBJ2-7; D remains ambiguous. Trimming left V 0 bases short and J 6 bases short, with 9 bases between. This CDR3 region has 13 residues. Per the germline V gene, CDR1 is MNHEY and CDR2 is SVGAGI. DNA for the CDR3: TGTGCCAGCAGTTACTCTGGGGTGGGCGAGCAGTACTTC. This encodes CASSYSGVGEQYF.

This clone was picked up one time. The same CDR3 also results from other DNA sequences found in this sample. The chain carries TRBV5-1 and TRBJ1-1, with D hard to call. Trimming pared 4 bases from V and 0 bases from J, leaving 7 bases between. Germline CDR1 is SGHRS and CDR2 is YFSETQ. There are 13 residues in the CDR3. In DNA, the CDR3 is TGCGCCAGCAGCAGGACCGTGAACACTGAAGCTTTCTTT. It is translated as CASSRTVNTEAFF. The whole variable domain, filled in from reference TRBV5-1 and TRBJ1-1, reads KAGVTQTPRYLIKTRGQQVTLSCSPISGHRSVSWYQQTPGQGLQFLFEYFSETQRNKGNFPGRFSGRQFSNSRSEMNVSTLELGDSALYLCASSRTVNTEAFFGQGTRLTVV.

This clone came up once. The V and J genes are TRBV3-1 (or the pseudogene TRBV3-2) and TRBJ2-7, with 8 bases lining up with TRBD2. Germline trimming cut 4 bases from V and 2 bases from J; bases unmatched to any gene: 13. CDR1 and CDR2 (germline): LGHDT, YNNKEL (reference sequence). This CDR3 comprises 17 residues. The CDR3 loop reads CASSPPWGVAGTYEQYF. The CDR3 nucleotides read TGTGCCAGCAGCCCTCCCTGGGGGGTAGCGGGGACCTACGAGCAGTACTTC.

V usage is TRBV2 and J usage is TRBJ1-2; D gene unclear. The CDR3 is made up of 11 amino acids. The germline V gene has CDR1 SNHLY and CDR2 FYNNEI. The V end lost 10 bases, the J end lost 9 bases, and 15 bases lay between the germline ends. The CDR3, as DNA: TGTGCCACCGAGACGGTGCGTCGCTACACCTTC. This sequence encodes CATETVRRYTF. Full variable domain (outside the CDR3, taken from reference TRBV2 and TRBJ1-2): EPEVTQTPSHQVTQMGQEVILRCVPISNHLYFYWYRQILGQKVEFLVSFYNNEISEKSEIFDDQFSVERPDGSNFTLKIRSTKLEDSAMYFCATETVRRYTFGSGTRLTVV.

J is TRBJ1-2 and V is TRBV9; perhaps TRBD1 as D (5 bases). The CDR3 is made up of 11 amino acids. V lost 10 bases, J lost 4 bases, and 11 bases lay in between. Germline V gene sequence: CDR1 SGDLS, CDR2 YYNGEE. The DNA of the CDR3 is TGTGCCTCGGGGGTTACCTATGGCTACACCTTC. It yields the protein CASGVTYGYTF.

The CDR3 DNA reads TGTGCCAGCAGCTCCTTGTTGGACCCAGATACGCAGTATTTT. Its translation: CASSSLLDPDTQYF. V gene TRBV11-2 combines with J gene TRBJ2-3; D gene uncertain. CDR1 is SGHAT and CDR2 is FQNNGV in the germline V gene. V lost 4 bases and J lost 4, with 12 bases in between. The CDR3 covers 14 residues. Complete variable domain (other parts from reference TRBV11-2 and TRBJ2-3): EAGVAQSPRYKIIEKRQSVAFWCNPISGHATLYWYQQILGQGPKLLIQFQNNGVVDDSQLPKDRFSAERLKGVDSTLKIQPAKLEDSAVYLCASSSLLDPDTQYFGPGTRLTVL.

The sample holds one count of this clone. The CDR3 spells CASSPNYRATEAFF. DNA of the CDR3: TGTGCCAGCAGCCCCAACTATAGGGCAACTGAAGCTTTCTTT. The V and J genes are TRBV7-9 and TRBJ1-1; D ambiguous. CDR3 length equals 14 residues. The ends were cut back, 5 bases at V and 5 bases at J, with 15 bases in the middle. CDR1 and CDR2 from the germline V gene are SEHNR and FQNEAQ (reference sequence).

V and J are TRBV10-3 and TRBJ1-2, with TRBD1 identical over 9 bases. Germline CDR1 and CDR2: ENHRY and SYGVKD. J lost 6 bases, V lost 10 bases, and 12 bases had no gene match. The CDR3 has 14 amino acids. Here the CDR3 reads CATLERQGVDGYTF. The CDR3, as DNA: TGTGCCACCCTAGAGAGACAGGGGGTTGATGGCTACACCTTC.

The gene calls are TRBV16 and TRBJ1-3; D possibly corresponds to TRBD1 (6 bases). The CDR3 spans 14 residues. Germline V lookup: CDR1 KGHSY, CDR2 FQNENV. With 4 bases removed from V and 5 bases from J, the gap between germline ends came to 12 bases. CDR3 bases: TGTGCCAGCAGCCCTCCCGGGGGGCGAAACACCATATATTTT. Its translation is CASSPPGGRNTIYF. Looking up the rest from reference TRBV16 and TRBJ1-3 gives the full variable domain: GEEVAQTPKHLVRGEGQKAKLYCAPIKGHSYVFWYQQVLKNEFKFLISFQNENVFDETGMPKERFSAKCLPNSPCSLEIQATKLEDSAVYFCASSPPGGRNTIYFGEGSWLTVV.

The CDR3 bases are TGTGCCAGCAGCTTTATCGGGACTGAAGCTTTCTTT. It yields the protein CASSFIGTEAFF. The chain recombines TRBV7-9 with TRBJ1-1; D ambiguous. V was clipped by 3 bases and J by 5 bases, with 7 bases between them. This CDR3 contains 12 residues. Per the germline V gene, CDR1 is SEHNR and CDR2 is FQNEAQ (reference sequence).

The V gene is TRBV5-1, the J gene TRBJ2-7; D gene unclear. This CDR3 has 14 amino acids. Trimming took 0 bases from V and 0 from J, leaving 7 bases between them. Germline loops: CDR1 SGHRS, CDR2 YFSETQ. The CDR3 DNA reads TGCGCCAGCAGCTTGGCCCCAGGCTCCTACGAGCAGTACTTC. Amino acid sequence: CASSLAPGSYEQYF. Full variable domain (outside the CDR3, taken from reference TRBV5-1 and TRBJ2-7): KAGVTQTPRYLIKTRGQQVTLSCSPISGHRSVSWYQQTPGQGLQFLFEYFSETQRNKGNFPGRFSGRQFSNSRSEMNVSTLELGDSALYLCASSLAPGSYEQYFGPGTRLTVT.

The CDR3 spells CASRIGSYNSPLHF. DNA of the CDR3: TGTGCCAGCCGGATAGGCTCCTATAATTCACCCCTCCACTTT. The chain uses TRBV2 and TRBJ1-6; no clear D. Germline V gene sequence: CDR1 SNHLY, CDR2 FYNNEI. This CDR3 region has 14 residues. The V end lost 8 bases, the J end lost 0 bases, and 8 bases lay between the germline ends.